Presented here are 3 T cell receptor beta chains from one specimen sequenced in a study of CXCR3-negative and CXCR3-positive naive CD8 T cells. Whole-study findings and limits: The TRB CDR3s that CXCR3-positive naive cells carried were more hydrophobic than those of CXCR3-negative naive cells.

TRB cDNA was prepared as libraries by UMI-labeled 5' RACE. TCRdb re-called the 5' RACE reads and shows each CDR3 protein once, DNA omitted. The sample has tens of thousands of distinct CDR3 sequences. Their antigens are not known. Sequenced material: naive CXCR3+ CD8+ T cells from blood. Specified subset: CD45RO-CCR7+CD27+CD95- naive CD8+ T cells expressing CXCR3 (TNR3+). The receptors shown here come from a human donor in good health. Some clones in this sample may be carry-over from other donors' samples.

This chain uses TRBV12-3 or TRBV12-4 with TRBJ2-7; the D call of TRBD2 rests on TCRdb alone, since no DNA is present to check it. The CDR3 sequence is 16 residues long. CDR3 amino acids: CASSSTGEGPSYEQYF.

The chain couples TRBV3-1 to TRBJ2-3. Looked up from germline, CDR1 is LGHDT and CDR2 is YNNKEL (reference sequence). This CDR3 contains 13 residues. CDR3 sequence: CASSQGPSDTQYF.

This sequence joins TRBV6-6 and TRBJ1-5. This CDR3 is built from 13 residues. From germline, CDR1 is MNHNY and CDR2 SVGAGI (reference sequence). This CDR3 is CASSPIANQPQHF.